These T cell receptor beta chains were read from a single sample in a study of vaccination effects on CD4 cells after COVID-19. Sequencing was performed with immunoSEQ multiplex PCR; in TCRdb, only in-frame clones are kept and a portion is missing. The sample lists 20,000 to 25,000 clones; just under 75% were seen once. Antigens of these TCRs are unknown. The sequencing used CD4+ T cells from PBMCs cultured with a peptide pool, collected before COVID-19 vaccination. The receptors originated from a human donor who had a prior SARS-CoV-2 infection. The CDR3 runs from the conserved cysteine through the conserved F or W. Each record gives: CDR3 DNA, CDR3 protein, V gene, J gene, D gene, clone size. A D gene is named only where the DNA matches it firmly. Clone size appears in some rows only: once, few, many, or a class for an expanded clone.

TGCGCCAGCAGCCAAGATCCTAGAGGCACAGATACGCAGTATTTT	CASSQDPRGTDTQYF	TRBV4-3	TRBJ2-3	.	.
TGTGCCAGCAGAACCGGGACAAGCAGCTCCTACAATGAGCAGTTCTTC	CASRTGTSSSYNEQFF	TRBV5-8	TRBJ2-1	.	few
TGTGCCTGGAGCGCATTTTACGGGACAGGCCTTGAAAAACTGTTTTTT	CAWSAFYGTGLEKLFF	TRBV30	TRBJ1-4	TRBD1	.
TGTGCCAGCCATAAGCGACCGGGACTCACCTACAATGAGCAGTTCTTC	CASHKRPGLTYNEQFF	TRBV19	TRBJ2-1	.	few
TGCGCCAGCAGCTTGACTAGCGGGAGGGCCGGTCCAGAGACCCAGTACTTC	CASSLTSGRAGPETQYF	TRBV5-1	TRBJ2-5	TRBD2	.
TGTGCCAGTAGTATCGAGGGTGGATACGAGCAGTACTTC	CASSIEGGYEQYF	TRBV19	TRBJ2-7	.	few
TGCGCCAGCAGCCAAGGGGGACAGGCAATAAATCAGCCCCAGCATTTT	CASSQGGQAINQPQHF	TRBV4-1	TRBJ1-5	TRBD1	few
TGTGCCAGCAGCTTAGGAGGGATGTTGTACACTGAAGCTTTCTTT	CASSLGGMLYTEAFF	TRBV7-9	TRBJ1-1	.	.
TGTGCCAGTAGTCTCCTACAGGGGATAACAGTCGGTGGCTACACCTTC	CASSLLQGITVGGYTF	TRBV19	TRBJ1-2	TRBD1	.
TGTGCCAGCAGGGACAACCTTAGCGGGGGGACAGATACGCAGTATTTT	CASRDNLSGGTDTQYF	TRBV2	TRBJ2-3	TRBD2	once
TGTGCCACCAGCAGAGGGAGCGGGAGGTCCTACAATGAGCAGTTCTTC	CATSRGSGRSYNEQFF	TRBV15	TRBJ2-1	TRBD2	.
TGCGCCAGCAGCTTGCAGGGGGCCCCCTCCTACAATGAGCAGTTCTTC	CASSLQGAPSYNEQFF	TRBV5-1	TRBJ2-1	TRBD1	few
TGTGCCATCAGTGAGGTTAGCGGGCCCATCCCGGATACGCAGTATTTT	CAISEVSGPIPDTQYF	TRBV10-3	TRBJ2-3	TRBD2	few
TGTGCCAGCAGCGGTGCGTACAATGAGCAGTTCTTC	CASSGAYNEQFF	TRBV7-2	TRBJ2-1	.	.
TGTGCCAGCAGTGGACAGGGAATAGCCAAAAACATTCAGTACTTC	CASSGQGIAKNIQYF	TRBV2	TRBJ2-4	TRBD1	once
TGTGCCACCAGCAGAGATGAGAACAGGGCTGGGGCCAACGTCCTGACTTTC	CATSRDENRAGANVLTF	TRBV15	TRBJ2-6	.	once
TGTGCCAGCAGCTTAGAGCGGGGAGTCGAGCAGTACTTC	CASSLERGVEQYF	TRBV7-2	TRBJ2-7	TRBD2	.
TGCAGCGCTACATTCTGGATAACTAATGAGCAGTTCTTC	CSATFWITNEQFF	TRBV29-1	TRBJ2-1	.	.
TGCGCCAGCAGTGAGTACGAGCGGGTGGTAGCGGGGAGTCACGAGCAGTACTTC	CASSEYERVVAGSHEQYF	TRBV10-1	TRBJ2-7	TRBD2	few
TGCGCCAGCAGCAGGGGACAGGGGCTGACTCAAGAGACCCAGTACTTC	CASSRGQGLTQETQYF	TRBV5-1	TRBJ2-5	TRBD1	.
TGTGCCAGCAGCCCTGGCCCCCAGGGGGGCTACACCTTC	CASSPGPQGGYTF	TRBV7-2	TRBJ1-2	.	.
TGTGCCAGCAGCTTTATAAGCGCCGGGACTAGCGGGTACGAGCAGTACTTC	CASSFISAGTSGYEQYF	TRBV7-2	TRBJ2-7	TRBD2	once
TGTGCCAGCAGCCAAGTGTTGACAGGGGCGAATGAAAAACTGTTTTTT	CASSQVLTGANEKLFF	TRBV4-2	TRBJ1-4	TRBD1	.
TGTGCCACCAGTGATTTGCGGTCGGGGCATTATCGCCAGCCCCAGCATTTT	CATSDLRSGHYRQPQHF	TRBV24-1	TRBJ1-5	.	.
TGTGCCAGCTCCGGGGGGGCAAATCAGCCCCAGCATTTT	CASSGGANQPQHF	TRBV11-3	TRBJ1-5	.	.
TGCAGCTTTACCCCCGTTTCCAGGGGCGAGCAGTACTTC	CSFTPVSRGEQYF	TRBV29-1	TRBJ2-7	.	.
TGCGCCAGCAGCTTGTCTAGCGGGGGCACAGATACGCAGTATTTT	CASSLSSGGTDTQYF	TRBV5-1	TRBJ2-3	TRBD2	few
TGTGCCAGCAGTTACTCGAAGGTTCTGGGGCCAGATACGCAGTATTTT	CASSYSKVLGPDTQYF	TRBV6-5	TRBJ2-3	.	.
TGCGCCAGCAGCTTGGTGCTATATGGTTTGACAGGGGGCGGAAAGACTTTCTTT	CASSLVLYGLTGGGKTFF	TRBV5-1	TRBJ1-1	TRBD1	.
TGTGCCAGCTCACCACCTGGGGCCAACGTCCTGACTTTC	CASSPPGANVLTF	TRBV18	TRBJ2-6	.	.
TGCGCCAGCAGCCGGAGACTAGCGGGAAACACAGATACGCAGTATTTT	CASSRRLAGNTDTQYF	TRBV4-1	TRBJ2-3	TRBD2	.
TGTGCCAGCAGCATACAGGTGACCTACGAGCAGTACTTC	CASSIQVTYEQYF	TRBV7-2	TRBJ2-7	.	.
TGTGCCAGCAGTCCGAGGGTCGGGTATTCACCCCTCCACTTT	CASSPRVGYSPLHF	TRBV2	TRBJ1-6	.	few
TGTGCCAGCAGCCTTCTATGGGCAGATACGCAGTATTTT	CASSLLWADTQYF	TRBV7-9	TRBJ2-3	.	.
TGTGCCAGCAGTTACGAGGTATGGGCTAACAATGAGCAGTTCTTC	CASSYEVWANNEQFF	TRBV6-2/TRBV6-3	TRBJ2-1	.	.
TGTGCCAGCAGCAACAGAGGGCGGGACTCGTCCACAGATACGCAGTATTTT	CASSNRGRDSSTDTQYF	TRBV11-3	TRBJ2-3	.	few
TGTGCCAGCAGTGAAGCGCAGGACGGAGACTATGGCTACACCTTC	CASSEAQDGDYGYTF	TRBV2	TRBJ1-2	.	.
TGTGCCTGGAGTCGTCAGGTCTATGGCTACACCTTC	CAWSRQVYGYTF	TRBV30	TRBJ1-2	.	once
TGTGCCAGCAGCTTAGCAGGGGCGTACGAGCAGTACTTC	CASSLAGAYEQYF	TRBV11-3	TRBJ2-7	.	.
TGCGCCAGCAGCTTTGCTAGCGGGAGCCTCTACAATGAGCAGTTCTTC	CASSFASGSLYNEQFF	TRBV5-1	TRBJ2-1	TRBD2	.
TGTGCCAGCAGTGACGGGAAAAGTTGGGATCAGCCCCAGCATTTT	CASSDGKSWDQPQHF	TRBV25-1	TRBJ1-5	.	.
TGTGCCAGCAGTTTCTCTAGTCTTACTGAGCAGTTCTTC	CASSFSSLTEQFF	TRBV12-3/TRBV12-4	TRBJ2-1	.	.
TGTGCCAGCAGCTCCAGGGGAATCGGCACCTACGAGCAGTACTTC	CASSSRGIGTYEQYF	TRBV7-2	TRBJ2-7	.	few
TGTGCCAGCAGCTTAGCGCCCGATAGCAATCAGCCCCAGCATTTT	CASSLAPDSNQPQHF	TRBV7-6	TRBJ1-5	.	.
TGTGCCAGCAGCTCCCGACTAGCGGGGGGCTACGAGCAGTACTTC	CASSSRLAGGYEQYF	TRBV4-2	TRBJ2-7	TRBD2	.
TGTGCCAGCAGCCCGACTAGCCCCGGTGAGCAGTTCTTC	CASSPTSPGEQFF	TRBV9	TRBJ2-1	TRBD2	.
TGTGCCAGCAGCGTAGGGGGGACGTCTTCAGACATTCAGTACTTC	CASSVGGTSSDIQYF	TRBV9	TRBJ2-4	.	.
TGCGCCAGCAGCTTGACAGTAGCCAAAAACATTCAGTACTTC	CASSLTVAKNIQYF	TRBV5-1	TRBJ2-4	.	.
TGTGCCAGCAGCACGCTAGACAGTTACACTGAAGCTTTCTTT	CASSTLDSYTEAFF	TRBV5-4	TRBJ1-1	.	.
TGTGCCAGCAGTTATAAATCAGGGGGCGACGGCACAGATACGCAGTATTTT	CASSYKSGGDGTDTQYF	TRBV6-2/TRBV6-3	TRBJ2-3	TRBD1	few
TGTGCCACCAGGCCGGGAGCAGGGGCCGAAGAGACCCAGTACTTC	CATRPGAGAEETQYF	TRBV24-1	TRBJ2-5	.	.
TGTGCCAGTAGTATAAGTGGAAGGGGGGCCATCTTTGGAGAGCAGTACTTC	CASSISGRGAIFGEQYF	TRBV19	TRBJ2-7	.	.
TGTGCCAGCAGTGATGGGACAGGGGGCTTTGGGGAAAAACTGTTTTTT	CASSDGTGGFGEKLFF	TRBV2	TRBJ1-4	TRBD1	.